This entry describes one TCR beta chain. Its antigen is as yet unknown. The data are from a study of T-cell reconstitution after alpha-beta-depleted transplantation in children. Findings and caveats of the study: Most T-cell counts and diversity one year after the transplant came from T cells that were newly produced. It was surviving recipient T cells and thymic progenitors that gave some patients high TCRbeta diversity at day 60. There were reportedly several hundred expanded graft clones from which alpha-beta T cells came about two months after transplant.

Unique molecular identifiers were used to barcode this TCRbeta library. TCRdb processed the PCR reads anew with MiXCR; each CDR3 protein has one entry. Of 530,000 or so distinct CDR3 sequences in the sample, roughly 27% were seen once. In germline, CDR1 is SGHRS, CDR2 YFSETQ. The CDR3 spans 13 residues. V was pared by 0 bases and J by 5 bases, with 7 bases between. The chain is built from TRBV5-1 and TRBJ2-3; D is undetermined. The material sequenced was PBMCs, taken before TCRalphabeta/CD19-depleted stem cell transplant. The source is a boy in the first two years of life with Wiskott-Aldrich syndrome, due to receive a stem cell transplant. The CDR3: CASSLAFEDTQYF. In DNA, the CDR3 is TGCGCCAGCAGCTTGGCCTTCGAAGATACGCAGTATTTT. Using reference TRBV5-1 and TRBJ2-3 for the parts outside the CDR3, the full variable domain is KAGVTQTPRYLIKTRGQQVTLSCSPISGHRSVSWYQQTPGQGLQFLFEYFSETQRNKGNFPGRFSGRQFSNSRSEMNVSTLELGDSALYLCASSLAFEDTQYFGPGTRLTVL.